This T cell receptor beta chain originates from a study of blood T cell repertoires in COVID-19. For the study at large: Samples taken during acute and convalescent COVID-19 were collected in the United States, Italy and Spain. T cells, B-cell-depleted T cells, or PBMCs supplied cDNA or gDNA.

Under the authors' procedure: The authors estimated nucleated cell counts from reference gene primer amplification. Libraries were prepared by immunoSEQ multiplex PCR; TCRdb keeps only in-frame clonotypes and omits some of them. The V and J calls and clone size were taken over from that table, and D and trimming were inferred from the DNA. There are some 100,000 clones in the sample; about 84% occur only once, and roughly 25% lies in the top ten. From germline, CDR1 is SGDLS and CDR2 YYNGEE. This CDR3 region has 15 residues. The V gene end was trimmed by 0 bases and the J gene end by 5 bases; junction bases not matched to a gene: 7.

This chain uses TRBV9 with TRBJ1-1; TRBD1 matches at 7 bases. The material sequenced was peripheral blood. This receptor was taken from a human donor in a cohort sampled during active COVID-19. CDR3 region: CASSVDGRGDTEAFF. The CDR3 DNA sequence: TGTGCCAGCAGCGTAGACGGCAGGGGGGATACTGAAGCTTTCTTT. Based on the CDR3 plus reference TRBV9 and TRBJ1-1, the full variable domain is DSGVTQTPKHLITATGQRVTLRCSPRSGDLSVYWYQQSLDQGLQFLIQYYNGEERAKGNILERFSAQQFPDLHSELNLSSLELGDSALYFCASSVDGRGDTEAFFGQGTRLTVV.